This TCR beta chain appears in the sequencing data of a study of blood T cell repertoires in COVID-19. This clone has a handful of counts. This CDR3 is 16 amino acids long. The data were produced by immunoSEQ multiplex PCR, yet TCRdb's version contains in-frame clones alone and is incomplete. This sample has approximately 34,000 clones, with 65% to 85% found just once. The material sequenced was peripheral blood. This TCR derives from a man between 65 and 80 years old with COVID-19, enrolled during active disease. The chain carries TRBV21-1 and TRBJ1-3; the table's D call, TRBD1, has no DNA check behind it. TRBV21-1 is described as a pseudogene. The CDR3 DNA sequence: TGTGCCAGCAGAGCCCTACAGGGACCTAGTGGAAACACCATATATTTT. Amino acid sequence: CASRALQGPSGNTIYF.